Described below is a single TCR beta chain sequence and its context. Its target is unknown. These data come from a study of OX40 agonist ivuxolimab in advanced cancers. On the study more broadly: While on treatment, patients had intravenous ivuxolimab at 0.01 to 10 mg/kg every 2 weeks.

CDR3 length: 19 amino acids. The junction had 10 bases not matched to a gene; V was cut back by 5 bases and J by 0 bases. The germline gives CDR1 SGHDN, CDR2 FVKESK. Here immunoSEQ multiplex PCR was the method, and the copy in TCRdb shows in-frame clones only, minus some. The sample holds tens of thousands of clones, around 94% seen once. The study, taken as a whole, reports: Some nonresponders additionally presented with little normalized T-cell clonal expansion. By week 6 at 0.1 to 3.0 mg/kg, blood CD4+ and CD8+ T cells had expanded clonally. Fewer expanded clones were found on average in CD4+ than in CD8+ T cells.

This sequence originates from an adult with an advanced solid tumor such as melanoma, head and neck, liver or kidney cancer. The sequencing here drew on CD4+ or CD8+ T cells sorted from blood, taken in a trial of the OX40 agonist ivuxolimab. The chain has TRBV14 and TRBJ2-3, with 14 bases matching TRBD2. The CDR3 loop is CASSSRRTSGRFSTDTQYF. Written as DNA, the CDR3 is TGTGCCAGCAGCTCTCGGAGGACTAGCGGGAGGTTCAGCACAGATACGCAGTATTTT.